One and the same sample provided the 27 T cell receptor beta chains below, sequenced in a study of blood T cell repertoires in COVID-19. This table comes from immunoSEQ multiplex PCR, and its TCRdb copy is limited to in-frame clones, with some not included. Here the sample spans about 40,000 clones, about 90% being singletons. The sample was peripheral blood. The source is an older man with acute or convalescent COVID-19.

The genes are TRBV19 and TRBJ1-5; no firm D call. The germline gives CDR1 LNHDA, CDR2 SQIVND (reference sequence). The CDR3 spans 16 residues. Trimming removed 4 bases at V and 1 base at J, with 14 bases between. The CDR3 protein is CASSTHEGGSNQPQHF. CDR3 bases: TGTGCCAGTAGTACCCACGAGGGAGGAAGCAATCAGCCCCAGCATTTT.

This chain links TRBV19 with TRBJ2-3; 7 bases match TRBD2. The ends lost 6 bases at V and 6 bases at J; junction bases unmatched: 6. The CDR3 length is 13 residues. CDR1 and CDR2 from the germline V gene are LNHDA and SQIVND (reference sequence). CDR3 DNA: TGTGCCAGTAGCGGGAGGTTAAGGGATACGCAGTATTTT. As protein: CASSGRLRDTQYF. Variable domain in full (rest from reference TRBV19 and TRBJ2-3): DGGITQSPKYLFRKEGQNVTLSCEQNLNHDAMYWYRQDPGQGLRLIYYSQIVNDFQKGDIAEGYSVSREKKESFPLTVTSAQKNPTAFYLCASSGRLRDTQYFGPGTRLTVL.

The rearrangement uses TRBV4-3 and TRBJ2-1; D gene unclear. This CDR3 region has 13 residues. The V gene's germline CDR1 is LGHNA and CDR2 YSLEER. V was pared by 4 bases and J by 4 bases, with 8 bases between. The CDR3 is CASSPDIYNEQFF. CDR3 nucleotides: TGCGCCAGCAGCCCAGACATTTACAATGAGCAGTTCTTC.

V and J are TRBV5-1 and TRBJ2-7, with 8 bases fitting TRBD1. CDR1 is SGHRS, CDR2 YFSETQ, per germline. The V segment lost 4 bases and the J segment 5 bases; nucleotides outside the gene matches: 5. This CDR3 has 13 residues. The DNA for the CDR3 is TGCGCCAGCAGCCTCGGACAGGGCGACGAGCAGTACTTC. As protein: CASSLGQGDEQYF.

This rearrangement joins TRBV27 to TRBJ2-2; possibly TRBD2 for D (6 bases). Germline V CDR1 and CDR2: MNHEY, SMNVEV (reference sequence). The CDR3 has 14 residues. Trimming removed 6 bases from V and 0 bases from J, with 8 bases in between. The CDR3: CASRGGANTGELFF. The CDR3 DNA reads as TGTGCCAGCAGGGGCGGGGCGAACACCGGGGAGCTGTTTTTT.

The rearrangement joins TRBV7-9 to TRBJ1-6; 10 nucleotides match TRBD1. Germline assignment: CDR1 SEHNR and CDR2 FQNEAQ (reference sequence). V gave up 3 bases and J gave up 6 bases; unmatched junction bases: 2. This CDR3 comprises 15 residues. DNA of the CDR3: TGTGCCAGCAGCTTTGACAGGGGGCGTAATTCACCCCTCCACTTT. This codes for CASSFDRGRNSPLHF.

CDR3 protein: CASSPGTSAFLAETQYF. As DNA, the CDR3 is TGTGCCAGCAGCCCTGGGACTAGCGCCTTCCTGGCAGAGACCCAGTACTTC. The chain joins TRBV3-1 (or the pseudogene TRBV3-2) to TRBJ2-5, with TRBD2 identical over 10 bases. Germline CDR1 is LGHDT and CDR2 is YNNKEL (reference sequence). This CDR3 spans 17 amino acids. Unmatched junction bases numbered 12, after V lost 4 bases and J lost 4 bases.

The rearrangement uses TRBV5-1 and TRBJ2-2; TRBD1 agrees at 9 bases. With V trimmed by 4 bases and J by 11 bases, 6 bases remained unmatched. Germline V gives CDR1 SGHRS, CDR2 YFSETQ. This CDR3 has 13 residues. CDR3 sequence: CASSITGGPELFF. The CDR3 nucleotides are TGCGCCAGCAGCATAACAGGGGGCCCTGAGCTGTTTTTT.

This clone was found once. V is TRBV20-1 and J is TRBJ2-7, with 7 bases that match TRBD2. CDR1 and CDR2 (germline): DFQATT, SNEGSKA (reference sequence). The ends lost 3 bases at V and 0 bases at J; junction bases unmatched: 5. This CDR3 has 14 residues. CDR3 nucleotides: TGCAGTGCTAGTGGGCCGGGGGGCTCCTACGAGCAGTACTTC. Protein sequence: CSASGPGGSYEQYF.

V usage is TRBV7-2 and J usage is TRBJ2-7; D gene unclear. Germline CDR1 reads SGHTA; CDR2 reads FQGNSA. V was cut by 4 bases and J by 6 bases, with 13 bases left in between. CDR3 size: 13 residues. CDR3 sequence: CASSSLGLGEQYF. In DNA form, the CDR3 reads TGTGCCAGCAGCTCCCTAGGCCTGGGCGAGCAGTACTTC.

The CDR3 DNA sequence: TGTGCCAGCAGCTCGACACTTCTATGGCGAGACACCTTC. It is translated as CASSSTLLWRDTF. The V gene is TRBV7-2, the J gene TRBJ1-2; the D is unclear. V was shortened by 4 bases and J by 12 bases, with 18 bases between the two germline ends. CDR3 length: 13 amino acids. The V gene's germline CDR1 is SGHTA and CDR2 FQGNSA.

The CDR3 here is CASSLTGQSSGNTIYF. The CDR3 bases are TGCGCCAGCAGCTTGACAGGCCAGAGCTCTGGAAACACCATATATTTT. The chain is built from TRBV5-1 and TRBJ1-3; perhaps TRBD1 as D (5 bases). Germline lookup yields CDR1 SGHRS and CDR2 YFSETQ. CDR3 length: 16 amino acids. Trimming shortened V by 1 base and J by 0 bases, and 11 bases separated the two germline ends.

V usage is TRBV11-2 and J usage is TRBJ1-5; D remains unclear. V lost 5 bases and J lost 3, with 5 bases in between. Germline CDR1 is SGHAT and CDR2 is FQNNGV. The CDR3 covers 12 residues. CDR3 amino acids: CASSRDNQPQHF. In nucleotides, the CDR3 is TGTGCCAGCAGCCGGGACAATCAGCCCCAGCATTTT.

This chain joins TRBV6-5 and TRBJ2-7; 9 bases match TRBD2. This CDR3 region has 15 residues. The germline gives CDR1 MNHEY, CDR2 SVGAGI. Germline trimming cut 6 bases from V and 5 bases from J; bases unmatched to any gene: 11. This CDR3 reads CASSRSGSIEHEQYF. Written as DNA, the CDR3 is TGTGCCAGCAGCCGTAGCGGGAGCATCGAGCACGAGCAGTACTTC.

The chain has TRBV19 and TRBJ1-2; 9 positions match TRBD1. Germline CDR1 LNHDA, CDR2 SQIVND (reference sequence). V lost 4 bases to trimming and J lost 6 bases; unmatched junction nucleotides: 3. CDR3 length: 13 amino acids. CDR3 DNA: TGTGCCAGTAGTACCGGGACAGGGAATGGCTACACCTTC. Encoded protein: CASSTGTGNGYTF.

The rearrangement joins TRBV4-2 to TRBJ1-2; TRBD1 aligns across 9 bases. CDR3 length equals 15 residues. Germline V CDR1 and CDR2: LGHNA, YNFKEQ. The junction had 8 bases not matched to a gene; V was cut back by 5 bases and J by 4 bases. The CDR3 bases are TGTGCCAGCAGCTCCCGGACAGGGGAGGGCTATGGCTACACCTTC. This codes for CASSSRTGEGYGYTF.

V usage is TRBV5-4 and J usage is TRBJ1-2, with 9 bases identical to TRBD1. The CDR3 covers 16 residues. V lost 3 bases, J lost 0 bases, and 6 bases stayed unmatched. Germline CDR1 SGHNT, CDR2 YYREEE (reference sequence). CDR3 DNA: TGTGCCAGCAGCTCATTTGGGACAGGGTCTAACTATGGCTACACCTTC. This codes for CASSSFGTGSNYGYTF.

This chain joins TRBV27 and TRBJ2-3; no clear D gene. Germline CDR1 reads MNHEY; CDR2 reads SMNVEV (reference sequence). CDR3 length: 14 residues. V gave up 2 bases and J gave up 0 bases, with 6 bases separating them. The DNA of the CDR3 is TGTGCCAGCAGTTTAACAGAGAGCACAGATACGCAGTATTTT. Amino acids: CASSLTESTDTQYF.

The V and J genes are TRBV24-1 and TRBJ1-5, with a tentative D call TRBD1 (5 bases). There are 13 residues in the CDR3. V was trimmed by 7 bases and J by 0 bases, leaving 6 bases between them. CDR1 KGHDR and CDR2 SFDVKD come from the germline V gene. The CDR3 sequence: CATSTGSNQPQHF. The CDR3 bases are TGTGCCACCAGCACAGGTAGCAATCAGCCCCAGCATTTT.

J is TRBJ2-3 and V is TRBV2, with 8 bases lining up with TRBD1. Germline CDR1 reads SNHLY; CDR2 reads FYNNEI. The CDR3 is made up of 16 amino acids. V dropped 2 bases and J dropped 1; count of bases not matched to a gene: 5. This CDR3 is CASSERQGYGTDTQYF. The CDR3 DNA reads TGTGCCAGCAGTGAACGACAGGGGTATGGCACAGATACGCAGTATTTT.

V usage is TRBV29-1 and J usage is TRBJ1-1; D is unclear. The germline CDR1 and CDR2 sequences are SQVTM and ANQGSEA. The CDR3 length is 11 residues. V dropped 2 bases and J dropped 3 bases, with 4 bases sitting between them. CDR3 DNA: TGCAGCGTTGAACTCTACACTGAAGCTTTCTTT. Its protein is CSVELYTEAFF.

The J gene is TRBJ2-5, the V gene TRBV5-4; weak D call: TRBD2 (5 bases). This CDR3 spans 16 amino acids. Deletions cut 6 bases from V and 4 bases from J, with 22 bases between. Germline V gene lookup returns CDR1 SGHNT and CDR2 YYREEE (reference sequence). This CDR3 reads CASTSLEGEGLETQYF. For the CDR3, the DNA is TGTGCCAGCACCAGTCTCGAGGGAGAGGGTCTAGAGACCCAGTACTTC.

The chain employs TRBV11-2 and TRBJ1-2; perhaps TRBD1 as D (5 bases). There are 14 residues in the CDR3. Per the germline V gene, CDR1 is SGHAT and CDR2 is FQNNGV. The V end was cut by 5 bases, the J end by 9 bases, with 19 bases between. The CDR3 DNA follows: TGTGCCAGCAGCCCAGGGATCCCGCCAGGGAGCTACACCTTC. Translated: CASSPGIPPGSYTF.

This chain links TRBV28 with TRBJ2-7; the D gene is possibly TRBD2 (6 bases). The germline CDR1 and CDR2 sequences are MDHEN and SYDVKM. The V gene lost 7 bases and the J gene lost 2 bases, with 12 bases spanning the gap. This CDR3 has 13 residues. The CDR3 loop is CASNVGLTYEQYF. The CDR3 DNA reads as TGTGCCAGCAATGTGGGACTCACCTACGAGCAGTACTTC.

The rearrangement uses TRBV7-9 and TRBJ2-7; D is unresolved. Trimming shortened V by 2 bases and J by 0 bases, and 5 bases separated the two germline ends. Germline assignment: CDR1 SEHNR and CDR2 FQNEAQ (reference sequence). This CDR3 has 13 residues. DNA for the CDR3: TGTGCCAGCAGCTTACAGGACTCCTACGAGCAGTACTTC. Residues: CASSLQDSYEQYF.

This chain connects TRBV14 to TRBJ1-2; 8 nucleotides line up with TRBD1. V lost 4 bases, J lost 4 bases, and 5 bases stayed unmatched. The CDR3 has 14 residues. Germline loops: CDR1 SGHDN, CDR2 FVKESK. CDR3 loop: CASSRAGTGYGYTF. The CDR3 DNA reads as TGTGCCAGCAGCCGAGCAGGGACAGGCTATGGCTACACCTTC.

The CDR3 sequence: CASSFSGPNTEAFF. CDR3 nucleotides: TGTGCCAGCAGCTTTTCAGGGCCGAACACTGAAGCTTTCTTT. The rearrangement uses TRBV11-1 and TRBJ1-1; D is possibly TRBD1 (5 bases). V lost 3 bases, J lost 1 base, and 9 bases lay in between. The CDR3 length is 14 residues. In germline, CDR1 is SGHAT, CDR2 FQDESV (reference sequence).